This T cell receptor beta chain was recorded in a study of T cells in tumors after PD-1 blockade. Across the whole study: A subset received ongoing vismodegib 150 mg daily alongside anti-PD-1 therapy. Blood samples averaged about 110,000 templates (range about 22,000-260,000) and approximately 37,000 unique clonotypes. Whole-study findings and limits: Some novel exhausted tumor clones appeared in pre-treatment blood, suggesting peripheral recruitment.

Measured with immunoSEQ multiplex PCR; TCRdb has only the in-frame clones, and not every one. The sample has approximately 48,000 clones, about 84% seen once. Input was about 550 ng to 6,004 ng of genomic DNA from tumor or blood. The CDR3 contains 14 residues. Trimming took off 4 bases at V and 0 bases at J, with 4 bases between the two ends. CDR1 MNHNY and CDR2 SVGAGI come from the germline V gene (reference sequence). In this sample, this clone turned up once. The antigen is unknown. The TCR originated in a human donor with basal cell carcinoma. The chain combines TRBV6-6 with TRBJ2-6, with D hard to call. The sample was PBMCs, taken before anti-PD-1 treatment. Here the CDR3 DNA reads TGTGCCAGCAGTTTCAACTCTGGGGCCAACGTCCTGACTTTC. It encodes CASSFNSGANVLTF.